The TCR beta chain under discussion was sequenced for a study of beta chain features in type 1 diabetes. Overall study results and limits: TCRB CDR3s were moderately but significantly shorter in Type 1 diabetes patients in all four CD4+ subsets.

Points on this clone: What it binds is unknown.

Based on CD45RO/CCR7/CD25/CD127/CD95/CD27, CD4+ regulatory, stem cell-like memory, naive and central memory cells were sorted. This CDR3 region has 14 residues. In germline, CDR1 is MNHEY, CDR2 SVGAGI. V shed 2 bases and J shed 7 bases, with 9 bases lying between them. The entirety of the isolated RNA underwent reverse transcription, so expressed TCRB transcripts were sequenced. Profiling relied on immunoSEQ multiplex PCR, and the TCRdb table lists in-frame clones only, not all of them. The table shows over 200,000 clones, with approximately 10% occurring only once. This clonotype was sampled from a man under 40 with type 1 diabetes. The sequencing input was naive CD4+ T cells from blood. The V gene is TRBV6-5, the J gene TRBJ1-6; tentative D call: TRBD1 (6 bases). DNA for the CDR3: TGTGCCAGCAGTTACGGCGGGGGCAATTCACCCCTCCACTTT. Its translation: CASSYGGGNSPLHF.